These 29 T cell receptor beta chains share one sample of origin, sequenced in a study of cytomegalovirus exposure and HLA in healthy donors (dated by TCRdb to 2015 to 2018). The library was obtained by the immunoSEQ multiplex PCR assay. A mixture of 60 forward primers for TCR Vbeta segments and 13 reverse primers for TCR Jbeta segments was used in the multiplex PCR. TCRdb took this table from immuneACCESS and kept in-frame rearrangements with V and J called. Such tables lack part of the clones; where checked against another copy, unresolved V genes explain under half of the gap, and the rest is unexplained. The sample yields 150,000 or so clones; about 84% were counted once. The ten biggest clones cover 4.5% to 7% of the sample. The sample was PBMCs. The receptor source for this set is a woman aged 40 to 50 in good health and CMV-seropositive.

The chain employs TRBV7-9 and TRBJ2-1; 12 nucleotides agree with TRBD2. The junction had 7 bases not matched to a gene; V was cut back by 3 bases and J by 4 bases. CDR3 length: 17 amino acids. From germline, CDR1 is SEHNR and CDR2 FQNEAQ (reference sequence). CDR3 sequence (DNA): TGTGCCAGCAGCTTTCCTGGACTAGCGGGAATATACAATGAGCAGTTCTTC. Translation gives CASSFPGLAGIYNEQFF.

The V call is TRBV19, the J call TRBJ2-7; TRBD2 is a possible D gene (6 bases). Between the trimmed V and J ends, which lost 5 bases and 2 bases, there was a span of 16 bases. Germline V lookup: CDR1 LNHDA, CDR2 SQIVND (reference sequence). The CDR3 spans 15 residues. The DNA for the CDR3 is TGTGCCAGTAGTCCGGGCAATCCGGGGGCCTACGAGCAGTACTTC. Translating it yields CASSPGNPGAYEQYF.

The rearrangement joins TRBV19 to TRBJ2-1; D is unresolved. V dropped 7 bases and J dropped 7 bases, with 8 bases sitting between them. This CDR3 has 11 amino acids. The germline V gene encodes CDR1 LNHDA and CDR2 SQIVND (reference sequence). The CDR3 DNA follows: TGTGCCAGTACAAGAGAGAATGAGCAGTTCTTC. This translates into CASTRENEQFF.

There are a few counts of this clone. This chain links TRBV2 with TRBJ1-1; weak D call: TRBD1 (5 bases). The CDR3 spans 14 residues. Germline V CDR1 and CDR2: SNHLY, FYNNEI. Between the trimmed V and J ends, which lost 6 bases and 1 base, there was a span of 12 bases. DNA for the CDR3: TGTGCCAGCAGGCTGGGGCCGAGGAACACTGAAGCTTTCTTT. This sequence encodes CASRLGPRNTEAFF.

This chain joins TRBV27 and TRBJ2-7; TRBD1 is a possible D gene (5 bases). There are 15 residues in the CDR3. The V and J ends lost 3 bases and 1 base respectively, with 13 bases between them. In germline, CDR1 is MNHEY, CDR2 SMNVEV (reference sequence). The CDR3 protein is CASSFQGPGSYEQYF. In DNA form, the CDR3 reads TGTGCCAGCAGTTTCCAAGGTCCAGGGTCCTACGAGCAGTACTTC.

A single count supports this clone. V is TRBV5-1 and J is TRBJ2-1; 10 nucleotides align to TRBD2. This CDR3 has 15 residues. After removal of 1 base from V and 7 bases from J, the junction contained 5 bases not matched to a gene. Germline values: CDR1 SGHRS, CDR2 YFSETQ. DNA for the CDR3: TGCGCCAGCAGCTTGTCTAGCGGGAGACGGAATGAGCAGTTCTTC. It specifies CASSLSSGRRNEQFF.

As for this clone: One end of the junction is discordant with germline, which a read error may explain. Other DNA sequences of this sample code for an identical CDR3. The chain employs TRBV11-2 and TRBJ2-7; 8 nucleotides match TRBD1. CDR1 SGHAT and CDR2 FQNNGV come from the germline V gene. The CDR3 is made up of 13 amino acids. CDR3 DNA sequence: TGCGCCAGCAGCTCGGACAGGGTCGACGAGCAGTACTTC. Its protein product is CASSSDRVDEQYF.

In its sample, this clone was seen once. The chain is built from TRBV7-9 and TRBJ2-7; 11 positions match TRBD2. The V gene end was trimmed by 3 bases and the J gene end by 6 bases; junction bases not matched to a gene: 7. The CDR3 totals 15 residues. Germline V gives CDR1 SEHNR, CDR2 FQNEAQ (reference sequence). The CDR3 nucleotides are TGTGCCAGCAGCTTTGGGTTTAGCGGGAGGGGCGAGCAGTACTTC. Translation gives CASSFGFSGRGEQYF.

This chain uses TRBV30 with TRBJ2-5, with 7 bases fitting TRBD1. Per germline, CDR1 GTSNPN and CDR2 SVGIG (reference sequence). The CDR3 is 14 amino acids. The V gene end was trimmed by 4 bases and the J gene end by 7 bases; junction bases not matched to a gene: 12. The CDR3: CAWTRDSPGATQYF. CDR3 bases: TGTGCCTGGACCCGGGACAGTCCCGGGGCGACCCAGTACTTC.

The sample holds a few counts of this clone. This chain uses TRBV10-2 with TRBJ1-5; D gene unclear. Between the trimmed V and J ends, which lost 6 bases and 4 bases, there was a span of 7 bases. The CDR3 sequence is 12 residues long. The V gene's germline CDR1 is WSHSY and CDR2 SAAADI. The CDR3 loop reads CASRDWNQPQHF. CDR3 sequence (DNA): TGCGCCAGCAGAGACTGGAATCAGCCCCAGCATTTT.

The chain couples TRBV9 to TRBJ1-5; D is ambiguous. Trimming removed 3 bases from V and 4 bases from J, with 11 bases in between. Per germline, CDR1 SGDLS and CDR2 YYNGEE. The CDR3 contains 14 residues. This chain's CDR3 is CASSAGVPNQPQHF. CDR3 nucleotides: TGTGCCAGCAGCGCCGGGGTTCCTAATCAGCCCCAGCATTTT.

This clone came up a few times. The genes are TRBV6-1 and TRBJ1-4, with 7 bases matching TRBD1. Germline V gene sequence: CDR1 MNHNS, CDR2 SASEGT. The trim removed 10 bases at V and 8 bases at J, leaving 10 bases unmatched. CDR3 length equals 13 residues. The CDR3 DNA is TGTGCCACCAGGACAGGTGGAGCCGAAAAACTGTTTTTT. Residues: CATRTGGAEKLFF.

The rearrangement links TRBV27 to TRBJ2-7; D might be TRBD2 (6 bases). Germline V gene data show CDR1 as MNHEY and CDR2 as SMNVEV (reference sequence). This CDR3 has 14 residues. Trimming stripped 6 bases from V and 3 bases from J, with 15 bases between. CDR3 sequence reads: CASSSWAEGYEQYF. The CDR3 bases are TGTGCCAGCAGCAGCTGGGCGGAGGGCTACGAGCAGTACTTC.

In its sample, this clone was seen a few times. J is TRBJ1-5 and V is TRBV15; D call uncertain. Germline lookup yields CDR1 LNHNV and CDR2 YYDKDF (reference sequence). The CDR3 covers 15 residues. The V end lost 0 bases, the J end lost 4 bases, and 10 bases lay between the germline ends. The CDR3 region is CATSRDRYGNQPQHF. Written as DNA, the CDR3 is TGTGCCACCAGCAGAGATCGTTACGGTAATCAGCCCCAGCATTTT.

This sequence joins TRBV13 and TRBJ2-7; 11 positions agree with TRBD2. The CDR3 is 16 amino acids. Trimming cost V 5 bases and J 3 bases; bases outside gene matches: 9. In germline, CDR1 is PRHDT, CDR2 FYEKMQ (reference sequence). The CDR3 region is CASSHALAGVLYEQYF. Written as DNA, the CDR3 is TGTGCCAGCAGCCACGCACTAGCGGGGGTACTCTACGAGCAGTACTTC.

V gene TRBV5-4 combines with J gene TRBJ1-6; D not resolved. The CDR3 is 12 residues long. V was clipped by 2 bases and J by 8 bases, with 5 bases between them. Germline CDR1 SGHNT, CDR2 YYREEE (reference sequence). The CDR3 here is CASSFLDSPLHF. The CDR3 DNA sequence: TGTGCCAGCAGCTTTCTTGATTCACCCCTCCACTTT.

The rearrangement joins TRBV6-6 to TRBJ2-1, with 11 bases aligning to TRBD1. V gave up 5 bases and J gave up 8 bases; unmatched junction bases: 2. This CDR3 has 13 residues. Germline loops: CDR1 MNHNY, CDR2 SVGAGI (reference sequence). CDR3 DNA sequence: TGTGCCAGCAGTGGACAGGGGGCACATGAGCAGTTCTTC. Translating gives CASSGQGAHEQFF.

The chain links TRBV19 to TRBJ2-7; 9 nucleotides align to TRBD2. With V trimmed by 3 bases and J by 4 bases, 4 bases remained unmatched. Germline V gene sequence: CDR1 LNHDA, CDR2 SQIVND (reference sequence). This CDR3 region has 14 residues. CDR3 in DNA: TGTGCCAGTAGTATTAGCGGGAGTGGTTACGAGCAGTACTTC. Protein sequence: CASSISGSGYEQYF.

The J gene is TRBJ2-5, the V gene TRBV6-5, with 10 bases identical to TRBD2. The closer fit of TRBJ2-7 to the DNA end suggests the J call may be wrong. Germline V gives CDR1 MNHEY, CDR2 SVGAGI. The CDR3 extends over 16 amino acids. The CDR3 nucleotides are TGTGCCAGCAGTTACAGGACTAGCGGCCCAGCAGACGAGCAGTACTTC. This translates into CASSYRTSGPADEQYF.

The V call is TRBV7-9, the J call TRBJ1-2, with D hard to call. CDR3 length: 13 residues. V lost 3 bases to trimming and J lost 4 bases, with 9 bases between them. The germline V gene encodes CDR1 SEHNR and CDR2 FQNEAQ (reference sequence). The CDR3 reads CASSFPGSYGYTF. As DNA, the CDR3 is TGTGCCAGCAGCTTTCCGGGTAGCTATGGCTACACCTTC.

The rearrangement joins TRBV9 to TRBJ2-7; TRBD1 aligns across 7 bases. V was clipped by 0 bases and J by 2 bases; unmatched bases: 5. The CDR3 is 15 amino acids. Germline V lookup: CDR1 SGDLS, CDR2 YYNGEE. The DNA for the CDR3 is TGTGCCAGCAGCGTAGGGGACAGTGCCGCCTACGAGCAGTACTTC. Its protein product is CASSVGDSAAYEQYF. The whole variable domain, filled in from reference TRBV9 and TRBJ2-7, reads DSGVTQTPKHLITATGQRVTLRCSPRSGDLSVYWYQQSLDQGLQFLIQYYNGEERAKGNILERFSAQQFPDLHSELNLSSLELGDSALYFCASSVGDSAAYEQYFGPGTRLTVT.

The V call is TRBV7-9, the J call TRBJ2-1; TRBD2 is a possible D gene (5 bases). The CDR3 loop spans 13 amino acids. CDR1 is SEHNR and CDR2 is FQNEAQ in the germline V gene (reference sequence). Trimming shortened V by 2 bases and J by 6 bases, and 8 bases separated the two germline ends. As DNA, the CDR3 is TGTGCCAGCAGCTTAAGGAGGAGCAATGAGCAGTTCTTC. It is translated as CASSLRRSNEQFF.

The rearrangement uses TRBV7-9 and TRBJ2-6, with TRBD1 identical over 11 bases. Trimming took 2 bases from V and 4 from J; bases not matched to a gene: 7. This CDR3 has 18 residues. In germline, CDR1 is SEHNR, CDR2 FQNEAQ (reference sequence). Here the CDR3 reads CASSLRGQGASGANVLTF. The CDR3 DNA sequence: TGTGCCAGCAGCTTACGCGGACAGGGGGCATCAGGGGCCAACGTCCTGACTTTC. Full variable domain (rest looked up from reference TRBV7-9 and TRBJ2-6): DTGVSQNPRHKITKRGQNVTFRCDPISEHNRLYWYRQTLGQGPEFLTYFQNEAQLEKSRLLSDRFSAERPKGSFSTLEIQRTEQGDSAMYLCASSLRGQGASGANVLTFGAGSRLTVL.

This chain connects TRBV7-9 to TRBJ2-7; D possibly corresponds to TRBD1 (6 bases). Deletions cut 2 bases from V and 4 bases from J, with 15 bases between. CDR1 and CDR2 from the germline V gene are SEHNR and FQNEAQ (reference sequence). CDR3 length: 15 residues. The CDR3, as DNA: TGTGCCAGCAGCTTAACGGGGACACCCGCGTACGAGCAGTACTTC. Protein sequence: CASSLTGTPAYEQYF.

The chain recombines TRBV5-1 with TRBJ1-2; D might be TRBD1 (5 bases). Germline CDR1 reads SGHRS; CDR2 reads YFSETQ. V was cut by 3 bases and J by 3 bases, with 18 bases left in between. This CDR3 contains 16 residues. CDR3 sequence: CASSSEGRGFDYGYTF. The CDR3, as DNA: TGCGCCAGCAGCTCGGAGGGACGGGGATTCGACTATGGCTACACCTTC.

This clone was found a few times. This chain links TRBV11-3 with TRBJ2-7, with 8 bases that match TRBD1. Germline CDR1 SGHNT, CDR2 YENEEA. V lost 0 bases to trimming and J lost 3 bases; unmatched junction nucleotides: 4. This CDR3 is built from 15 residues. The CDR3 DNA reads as TGTGCCAGCAGCTTAGAGACAGGGGAGTTCTACGAGCAGTACTTC. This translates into CASSLETGEFYEQYF.

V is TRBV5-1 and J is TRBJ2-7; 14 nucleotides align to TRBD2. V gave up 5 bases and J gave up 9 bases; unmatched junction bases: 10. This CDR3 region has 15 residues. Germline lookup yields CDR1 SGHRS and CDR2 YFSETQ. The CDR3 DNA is TGCGCCAGCAGTCTGACGGGACTAGCGGGAGATTTGCAGTACTTC. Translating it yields CASSLTGLAGDLQYF.

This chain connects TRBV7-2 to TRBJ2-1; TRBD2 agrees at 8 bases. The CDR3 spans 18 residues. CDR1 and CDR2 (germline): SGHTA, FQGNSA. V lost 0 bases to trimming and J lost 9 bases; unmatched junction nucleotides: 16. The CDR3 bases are TGTGCCAGCAGCTTAGCGGCGACGGGGGGGCGCTCCGGGGGTGAGCAGTTCTTC. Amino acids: CASSLAATGGRSGGEQFF.

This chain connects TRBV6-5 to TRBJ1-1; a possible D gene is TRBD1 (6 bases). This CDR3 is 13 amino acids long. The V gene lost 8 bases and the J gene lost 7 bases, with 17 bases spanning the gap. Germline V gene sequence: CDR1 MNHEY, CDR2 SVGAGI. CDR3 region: CASQRDIESEAFF. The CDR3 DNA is TGTGCCAGCCAACGGGACATAGAAAGTGAAGCTTTCTTT.